This TCR beta chain was documented in a study of blood T cell repertoires in COVID-19. Study at large: The United States, Italy and Spain supplied acute and convalescent COVID-19 samples. The cDNA or gDNA used as material had been derived from T cells, B-cell-depleted T cells, or PBMCs.

With 3 bases removed from V and 6 bases from J, the gap between germline ends came to 23 bases. The CDR3 covers 16 residues. Germline CDR1 and CDR2: SQVTM and ANQGSEA. Authors' analysis steps: Amplified reference gene primers provided the basis for estimating nucleated cell counts. The method was immunoSEQ multiplex PCR; TCRdb's version includes in-frame clones alone and lacks a portion of them. V and J calls and clone size come straight from that table; D and trimming were deduced from the DNA. Here the sample spans about 190,000 clones, roughly 88% being singletons. The clonotype was recovered from a woman in her 40s who had recovered from COVID-19. The chain joins TRBV29-1 to TRBJ1-2; tentatively, D is TRBD1 (5 bases). Sequenced: peripheral blood. Here the CDR3 DNA reads TGCAGCGTTGAGGGGCGTCTCTCCCAGCTAGGGGATGGCTACACCTTC. Its translation is CSVEGRLSQLGDGYTF.